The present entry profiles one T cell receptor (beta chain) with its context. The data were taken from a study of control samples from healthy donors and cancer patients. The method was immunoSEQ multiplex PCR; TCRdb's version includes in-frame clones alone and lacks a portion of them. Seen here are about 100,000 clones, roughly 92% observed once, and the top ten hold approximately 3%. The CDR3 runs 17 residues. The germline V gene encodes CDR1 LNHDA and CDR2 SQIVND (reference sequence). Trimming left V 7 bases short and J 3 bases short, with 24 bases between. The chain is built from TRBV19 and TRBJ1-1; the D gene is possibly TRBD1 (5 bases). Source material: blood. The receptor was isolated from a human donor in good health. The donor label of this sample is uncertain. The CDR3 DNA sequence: TGTGCCAGTATCAGAGGGTCAGGGCGAGTGGGGGACACTGAAGCTTTCTTT. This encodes CASIRGSGRVGDTEAFF.